This record concerns one T cell receptor beta chain sequence. V lost 3 bases, J lost 6 bases, and 9 bases lay in between. The CDR3 has 12 residues. Germline CDR1 and CDR2: DFQATT and SNEGSKA (reference sequence). Attachment of unique molecular identifiers to individual cDNA molecules was performed. One entry per CDR3 protein results from TCRdb running MiXCR on the 5' RACE reads. Seen here are around 40,000 distinct CDR3 sequences, less than 7% observed once, and the top ten hold 20% to 25%. This specimen belongs to a study of early T cells in non-severe SARS-CoV-2 infection. Study-level information: The chains were unpaired, and the sequenced material was bulk RNA from unsorted whole blood.

The chain recombines TRBV20-1 with TRBJ2-1; tentative D call: TRBD2 (6 bases). The receptor was isolated from an adult who was a healthcare worker with PCR-confirmed SARS-CoV-2 infection or an uninfected control (not recorded which). The starting material was whole blood, obtained at baseline. CDR3 amino acids: CSASSGRNEQFF. The CDR3 DNA follows: TGCAGTGCTAGTAGCGGACGCAATGAGCAGTTCTTC.